This record covers a single TCR beta chain. This record comes from a study of cytomegalovirus exposure and HLA in healthy donors. The CDR3 extends over 17 amino acids. The germline V and J ends were trimmed by 0 bases and 4 bases, with 14 bases remaining between them. Germline values: CDR1 SGHRS, CDR2 YFSETQ. The PCR was carried out with 60 Vbeta primers and 13 Jbeta primers. Repertoires were generated with immunoSEQ multiplex PCR, while TCRdb's copy carries only in-frame clones and drops some. Of around 200,000 clones in the sample, roughly four fifths were seen once. The chain has TRBV5-1 and TRBJ1-6; the D is unclear. Input material: PBMCs. This TCR derives from a girl between 5 and 17 years old in good health and CMV-seronegative. The CDR3 spells CASSLESGIRYNSPLHF. The CDR3 bases are TGCGCCAGCAGCTTGGAGTCGGGGATTCGGTATAATTCACCCCTCCACTTT.